These 30 T cell receptor beta chains came from one sample sequenced in a study of human T cells and chemical hapten exposure. Extraction of total RNA was performed on unfractionated whole blood. In TCRdb, the 5' RACE reads were re-called with MiXCR into one record per CDR3 protein. This sample has 120,000 to 150,000 distinct CDR3 sequences, with about 4.3% found just once. Receptors were obtained from a female donor in good health.

This clonotype was seen many times. This rearrangement joins TRBV20-1 to TRBJ2-4; D possibly uses TRBD1 or TRBD2 (5 bases each). Looked up from germline, CDR1 is DFQATT and CDR2 is SNEGSKA (reference sequence). The CDR3 runs to 13 residues. V was shortened by 6 bases and J by 1 base, with 10 bases between the two germline ends. The CDR3 region is CSAGDLAKNIQYF. The CDR3 DNA reads TGCAGTGCCGGGGACCTGGCCAAAAACATTCAGTACTTC.

This clonotype showed up many times. This chain joins TRBV19 and TRBJ2-7; perhaps TRBD2 as D (5 bases). Looked up from germline, CDR1 is LNHDA and CDR2 is SQIVND (reference sequence). There are 14 residues in the CDR3. Trimming shortened V by 5 bases and J by 4 bases, and 15 bases separated the two germline ends. The CDR3 DNA sequence: TGTGCCAGTAGTGGTGAAGGGAGAAAGTACGAGCAGTACTTC. The encoded protein is CASSGEGRKYEQYF.

In its sample, this clonotype was seen many times. The rearrangement joins TRBV5-1 to TRBJ2-5; 7 bases are shared with TRBD1. Per the germline V gene, CDR1 is SGHRS and CDR2 is YFSETQ. V gave up 5 bases and J gave up 1 base; unmatched junction bases: 8. This CDR3 is 15 amino acids long. DNA of the CDR3: TGCGCCAGCAGTCGTTACAGGGGCCCCCAAGAGACCCAGTACTTC. Protein product: CASSRYRGPQETQYF.

This clonotype was observed at least ten times. J is TRBJ2-1 and V is TRBV7-9; TRBD2 matches at 10 bases. This CDR3 comprises 15 residues. The V gene end was trimmed by 1 base and the J gene end by 8 bases; junction bases not matched to a gene: 5. Germline V gene sequence: CDR1 SEHNR, CDR2 FQNEAQ (reference sequence). The CDR3 DNA follows: TGTGCCAGCAGCTTAGTAGGTAGCGGGGGGCATGAGCAGTTCTTC. Amino acids: CASSLVGSGGHEQFF.

This clonotype was detected many times. The genes are TRBV12-3 or TRBV12-4 and TRBJ2-3; D remains ambiguous. The CDR3 has 14 amino acids. Trimming pared 3 bases from V and 3 bases from J, leaving 10 bases between. Written as DNA, the CDR3 is TGTGCCAGCAGTTTCAACAGTGGGACAGATACGCAGTATTTT. Protein: CASSFNSGTDTQYF.

This clonotype occurred many times. CDR3 in DNA: TGTGCCAGCAGTTACTCACAGGGGGCCTACGAGCAGTACTTC. Translation: CASSYSQGAYEQYF. V is TRBV6-2 or TRBV6-3 and J is TRBJ2-7, with 8 positions matching TRBD1. The CDR3 contains 14 residues. CDR1 is MNHEY and CDR2 is SVGEGT in the germline V gene. The V segment lost 0 bases and the J segment 2 bases; nucleotides outside the gene matches: 0.

This clonotype was seen a few times. The chain combines TRBV6-4 with TRBJ1-2, with TRBD1 matching 8 bases. V trimming: 6 bases; J trimming: 1 base; junction bases outside the gene matches: 19. This CDR3 is built from 19 residues. In germline, CDR1 is MRHNA, CDR2 SNTAGT. The CDR3 sequence: CASSELYRGGKFNNYGYTF. CDR3 DNA sequence: TGTGCCAGCAGCGAATTATACAGGGGGGGAAAGTTTAATAACTATGGCTACACCTTC.

This clonotype has more than one count but fewer than ten. The gene calls are TRBV5-8 and TRBJ2-5; 9 bases line up with TRBD1. CDR1 and CDR2 (germline): SGHTS, YDEGEE. Losses at the gene ends were 3 bases for V and 2 bases for J; bases not matched to a gene: 11. The CDR3 contains 17 residues. The CDR3 nucleotides are TGTGCCAGCAGCTCCTCTGGACAGGGGAGTATTCAAGAGACCCAGTACTTC. Amino acid sequence: CASSSSGQGSIQETQYF.

There are many counts of this clonotype. The V call is TRBV5-1, the J call TRBJ2-2; TRBD2 aligns across 14 bases. The junction had 8 bases not matched to a gene; V was cut back by 0 bases and J by 10 bases. Germline V gene lookup returns CDR1 SGHRS and CDR2 YFSETQ. The CDR3 consists of 17 residues. This CDR3 reads CASSLASTSGGAMELFF. The CDR3 nucleotides read TGCGCCAGCAGCTTGGCGTCGACTAGCGGGGGGGCAATGGAGCTGTTTTTT.

This clonotype has at least ten counts. The rearrangement links TRBV6-5 to TRBJ2-1; 7 bases align to TRBD2. The CDR3 sequence is 15 residues long. Germline V gene data show CDR1 as MNHEY and CDR2 as SVGAGI. The J segment lost 8 bases and the V segment lost 5 bases, leaving 12 bases of the junction unmatched. CDR3 DNA sequence: TGTGCCAGCAGTACCCTCAGCGGGGTGATCGATGAGCAGTTCTTC. It yields the protein CASSTLSGVIDEQFF.

This clonotype was counted at least ten times. V is TRBV7-9 and J is TRBJ1-2; no clear D gene. The CDR3 covers 12 residues. The V end was cut by 0 bases, the J end by 3 bases, with 2 bases between. The germline V gene has CDR1 SEHNR and CDR2 FQNEAQ (reference sequence). CDR3 DNA sequence: TGTGCCAGCAGCTTAGCAGACTATGGCTACACCTTC. This sequence encodes CASSLADYGYTF. Filled out from reference TRBV7-9 and TRBJ1-2, the complete variable domain reads DTGVSQNPRHKITKRGQNVTFRCDPISEHNRLYWYRQTLGQGPEFLTYFQNEAQLEKSRLLSDRFSAERPKGSFSTLEIQRTEQGDSAMYLCASSLADYGYTFGSGTRLTVV.

This clonotype was seen more than once but under ten times. This chain joins TRBV24-1 and TRBJ2-5; TRBD1 agrees at 10 bases. The V and J ends lost 4 bases and 0 bases, in that order; junction bases with no gene match: 4. The V gene's germline CDR1 is KGHDR and CDR2 SFDVKD. The CDR3 runs 16 residues. CDR3 nucleotides: TGTGCCACCAGTGAGACAGGGGGCGAGGACCAAGAGACCCAGTACTTC. The encoded protein is CATSETGGEDQETQYF.

This clonotype was found many times. CDR3 protein: CASSQDAGGSTDTQYF. CDR3 in DNA: TGTGCCAGCAGCCAAGACGCTGGGGGGAGTACAGATACGCAGTATTTT. The V gene is TRBV4-2, the J gene TRBJ2-3; D is perhaps TRBD2 (6 bases). There are 16 residues in the CDR3. Germline V gene lookup returns CDR1 LGHNA and CDR2 YNFKEQ. V was shortened by 0 bases and J by 3 bases, with 13 bases between the two germline ends.

Comments on this clonotype: This sequence may be a read error, since a much larger clone differs from it by one base. This sequence joins TRBV20-1 and TRBJ1-6; D gene unclear. From germline, CDR1 is DFQATT and CDR2 SNEGSKA (reference sequence). This CDR3 contains 13 residues. The CDR3 DNA reads TGCAGTGGAAAAGGGTCCTATAATTCACCCCCCCACTTT. Translated, it gives CSGKGSYNSPPHF.

Many counts were recorded for this clonotype. The chain links TRBV12-3 or TRBV12-4 to TRBJ2-2; no definite D call. This CDR3 contains 13 residues. The germline V and J ends were trimmed by 4 bases and 6 bases, with 9 bases remaining between them. CDR3 sequence: CASSWGSAGELFF. The CDR3 nucleotides read TGTGCCAGCAGTTGGGGTTCGGCCGGGGAGCTGTTTTTT.

This clonotype occurred a few times. The V and J genes are TRBV29-1 and TRBJ1-4; TRBD1 agrees at 10 bases. The CDR3 contains 16 residues. With 1 base clipped from V and 8 bases from J, the junction kept 10 bases outside the gene matches. Germline CDR1 is SQVTM and CDR2 is ANQGSEA. CDR3: CSVEGDRGGWGEKLFF. CDR3 sequence (DNA): TGCAGCGTTGAAGGGGACAGGGGAGGTTGGGGGGAAAAACTGTTTTTT. Looking up the rest from reference TRBV29-1 and TRBJ1-4 gives the full variable domain: SAVISQKPSRDICQRGTSLTIQCQVDSQVTMMFWYRQQPGQSLTLIATANQGSEATYESGFVIDKFPISRPNLTFSTLTVSNMSPEDSSIYLCSVEGDRGGWGEKLFFGSGTQLSVL.

V is TRBV19 and J is TRBJ1-2; a possible D gene is TRBD1 (5 bases). The V end was cut by 8 bases, the J end by 4 bases, with 14 bases between. This CDR3 contains 13 residues. From germline, CDR1 is LNHDA and CDR2 SQIVND (reference sequence). In nucleotides, the CDR3 is TGTGCCAGTGGGTCTGGGGGTTTCTATGGCTACACCTTC. Translated, it gives CASGSGGFYGYTF.

This clonotype was recorded at least ten times. The CDR3 sequence: CASDPSNQPQHF. CDR3 DNA sequence: TGTGCCAGCGACCCTAGCAATCAGCCCCAGCATTTT. The chain is built from TRBV7-9 and TRBJ1-5; D unresolved. Deletions cut 8 bases from V and 0 bases from J, with 5 bases between. Germline V gene lookup returns CDR1 SEHNR and CDR2 FQNEAQ (reference sequence). The CDR3 runs 12 residues.

There are many counts of this clonotype. This chain links TRBV19 with TRBJ2-1; 8 nucleotides match TRBD2. The CDR3 sequence is 15 residues long. Unmatched junction bases numbered 8, after V lost 5 bases and J lost 5 bases. CDR1 is LNHDA, CDR2 SQIVND, per germline (reference sequence). CDR3 coding DNA: TGTGCCAGTAGTCCCCGCGGGGGGCCAAACAATGAGCAGTTCTTC. Translating it yields CASSPRGGPNNEQFF.

This clonotype was seen at least ten times. The chain carries TRBV5-6 and TRBJ2-7; D is unresolved. V shed 1 base and J shed 3 bases, with 14 bases lying between them. The length of the CDR3 is 15 residues. Germline assignment: CDR1 SGHDT and CDR2 YYEEEE. CDR3 in DNA: TGTGCCAGCAGCTTGTGGTGGGCCCCTCTCTACGAGCAGTACTTC. Translated, it gives CASSLWWAPLYEQYF. Full variable domain (rest looked up from reference TRBV5-6 and TRBJ2-7): DAGVTQSPTHLIKTRGQQVTLRCSPKSGHDTVSWYQQALGQGPQFIFQYYEEEERQRGNFPDRFSGHQFPNYSSELNVNALLLGDSALYLCASSLWWAPLYEQYFGPGTRLTVT.

This clonotype was seen ten or more times. This chain joins TRBV4-2 and TRBJ1-4; 7 bases are a match to TRBD1. This CDR3 contains 15 residues. The trim removed 1 base at V and 7 bases at J, leaving 6 bases unmatched. CDR1 is LGHNA, CDR2 YNFKEQ, per germline. The DNA for the CDR3 is TGTGCCAGCAGCCAAGTTGGAGGGGGCGGTGAAAAACTGTTTTTT. Its protein product is CASSQVGGGGEKLFF.

There are many counts of this clonotype. The rearrangement joins TRBV19 to TRBJ2-7, with 9 bases aligning to TRBD1. CDR3 length: 15 residues. Trimming cost V 6 bases and J 4 bases; bases outside gene matches: 10. Germline assignment: CDR1 LNHDA and CDR2 SQIVND (reference sequence). The CDR3 is CASSLTGGIGYEQYF. CDR3 nucleotides: TGTGCCAGTAGCCTGACAGGGGGTATTGGATACGAGCAGTACTTC.

There are many counts of this clonotype. The chain has TRBV7-2 and TRBJ1-1; the D is unclear. Germline lookup yields CDR1 SGHTA and CDR2 FQGNSA. Deletions cut 5 bases from V and 5 bases from J, with 15 bases between. The CDR3 consists of 14 residues. CDR3 DNA sequence: TGTGCCAGCAGCCCCGGGGTAGGCGGGACTGAAGCTTTCTTT. This codes for CASSPGVGGTEAFF.

This clonotype was picked up many times. The gene calls are TRBV6-2 or TRBV6-3 and TRBJ1-5; 7 bases fit TRBD1. This CDR3 comprises 15 residues. Germline V gene sequence: CDR1 MNHEY, CDR2 SVGEGT. V lost 2 bases to trimming and J lost 4 bases; unmatched junction nucleotides: 5. The CDR3 reads CASSYRTGPNQPQHF. The CDR3 DNA reads TGTGCCAGCAGTTACAGGACAGGACCTAATCAGCCCCAGCATTTT.

J is TRBJ2-3 and V is TRBV7-2; D perhaps matches TRBD2 (7 bases). CDR1 and CDR2 (germline): SGHTA, FQGNSA. The CDR3 length is 16 residues. Trimming shortened V by 5 bases and J by 2 bases, and 17 bases separated the two germline ends. The CDR3 region has the DNA TGTGCCAGCAGCCCTAGAGGGGGGGCCCTCACAGATACGCAGTATTTT. As protein: CASSPRGGALTDTQYF.

Only a few counts were recorded for this clonotype. The J gene is TRBJ1-2, the V gene TRBV7-2, with 7 bases that match TRBD1. The CDR3 contains 15 residues. V was pared by 4 bases and J by 2 bases, with 7 bases of the junction left unmatched. Germline V gene lookup returns CDR1 SGHTA and CDR2 FQGNSA. Here the CDR3 reads CASSYGLTGNYGYTF. In DNA, the CDR3 is TGTGCCAGCAGCTACGGGCTGACAGGGAACTATGGCTACACCTTC.

CDR3 sequence reads: CASTRGSRGTNYGYTF. The CDR3 DNA reads TGTGCCAGCACCCGGGGGTCAAGGGGTACTAACTATGGCTACACCTTC. This rearrangement joins TRBV6-5 to TRBJ1-2; TRBD1 might be the D (5 bases). Germline V CDR1 and CDR2: MNHEY, SVGAGI. V lost 7 bases and J 0 bases, leaving 18 bases between the germline ends. There are 16 residues in the CDR3.

This clonotype was observed at least ten times. The chain is built from TRBV20-1 and TRBJ1-3, with D unclear. This CDR3 has 14 residues. Trimming took off 6 bases at V and 2 bases at J, with 14 bases between the two ends. In germline, CDR1 is DFQATT, CDR2 SNEGSKA (reference sequence). The CDR3 nucleotides are TGCAGTGCAAAGACACGGGGAACTGGAAACACCATATATTTT. Amino acids: CSAKTRGTGNTIYF.

The chain has TRBV19 and TRBJ2-5; 10 bases align to TRBD2. The CDR3 consists of 17 residues. The germline gives CDR1 LNHDA, CDR2 SQIVND (reference sequence). V dropped 3 bases and J dropped 1; count of bases not matched to a gene: 8. The CDR3 DNA reads as TGTGCCAGTAGTATTATTCGAGCGGGGGGGCGCCAAGAGACCCAGTACTTC. Residues: CASSIIRAGGRQETQYF.

This rearrangement joins TRBV5-6 to TRBJ2-3; no definite D call. The CDR3 is 20 amino acids. V gave up 2 bases and J gave up 2 bases, with 27 bases separating them. The germline gives CDR1 SGHDT, CDR2 YYEEEE. Here the CDR3 reads CASSLNGQARPPSFTDTQYF. As DNA, the CDR3 is TGTGCCAGCAGCTTAAATGGGCAGGCTCGGCCGCCTTCATTCACAGATACGCAGTATTTT. The whole variable domain, filled in from reference TRBV5-6 and TRBJ2-3, reads DAGVTQSPTHLIKTRGQQVTLRCSPKSGHDTVSWYQQALGQGPQFIFQYYEEEERQRGNFPDRFSGHQFPNYSSELNVNALLLGDSALYLCASSLNGQARPPSFTDTQYFGPGTRLTVL.